Listed here are 32 T cell receptor beta chains from one sample, sequenced in a study of blood T cell repertoires in COVID-19. Sequencing used immunoSEQ multiplex PCR; TCRdb keeps in-frame clones, though not all of them. The table shows under 500,000 clones, with 75% to 90% occurring only once. The specimen was peripheral blood. The origin of the receptors is a woman in her 30s with acute or convalescent COVID-19.

V usage is TRBV4-1 and J usage is TRBJ2-3; 9 nucleotides match TRBD2. This CDR3 spans 17 amino acids. Trimming cost V 1 base and J 6 bases; bases outside gene matches: 11. CDR1 and CDR2 (germline): MGHRA, YSYEKL. The CDR3 spells CASSQVKGGGARDTQYF. CDR3 in DNA: TGCGCCAGCAGCCAAGTTAAGGGCGGGGGGGCCAGGGATACGCAGTATTTT.

The chain couples TRBV27 to TRBJ2-3; D is perhaps TRBD1 (5 bases). Germline V CDR1 and CDR2: MNHEY, SMNVEV (reference sequence). The germline V and J ends were trimmed by 6 bases and 3 bases, with 13 bases remaining between them. The CDR3 is 14 residues long. The CDR3, as DNA: TGTGCCAGCAGAGGGCTAGGGGAAACAGATACGCAGTATTTT. Amino acids: CASRGLGETDTQYF.

The chain is built from TRBV29-1 and TRBJ1-2, with D perhaps matching TRBD1 (6 bases). CDR3 size: 15 residues. The germline V gene encodes CDR1 SQVTM and CDR2 ANQGSEA. The ends were cut back, 8 bases at V and 2 bases at J, with 21 bases in the middle. The CDR3 reads CSSSTISQGNYGYTF. Written as DNA, the CDR3 is TGCAGCTCATCCACGATCTCGCAGGGGAACTATGGCTACACCTTC.

The CDR3 loop is CASRSRQGMNTEAFF. In DNA form, the CDR3 reads TGTGCCAGCAGATCTAGGCAGGGCATGAACACTGAAGCTTTCTTT. The rearrangement uses TRBV11-2 and TRBJ1-1; the D gene is possibly TRBD1 (5 bases). The CDR3 loop spans 15 amino acids. The V gene's germline CDR1 is SGHAT and CDR2 FQNNGV. Deletions cut 6 bases from V and 0 bases from J, with 14 bases between.

This clone appeared a few times. The chain has TRBV4-1 and TRBJ1-1; 8 bases align to TRBD1. The trim removed 2 bases at V and 0 bases at J, leaving 2 bases unmatched. There are 15 residues in the CDR3. Germline V lookup: CDR1 MGHRA, CDR2 YSYEKL. The CDR3 nucleotides are TGCGCCAGCAGCCAAAAACAGGGGGTGAACACTGAAGCTTTCTTT. Amino acid sequence: CASSQKQGVNTEAFF.

The chain couples TRBV7-9 to TRBJ2-1; D unresolved. Trimming took off 1 base at V and 6 bases at J, with 10 bases between the two ends. The V gene's germline CDR1 is SEHNR and CDR2 FQNEAQ (reference sequence). The CDR3 is 14 amino acids. The CDR3 nucleotides read TGTGCCAGCAGCTTAGGCCCAGGTAGCAATGAGCAGTTCTTC. This encodes CASSLGPGSNEQFF.

This clone was seen once. The chain recombines TRBV19 with TRBJ1-1, with TRBD1 matching over 7 bases. CDR1 and CDR2 (germline): LNHDA, SQIVND (reference sequence). Trimming cost V 3 bases and J 4 bases; bases outside gene matches: 8. The CDR3 extends over 15 amino acids. Here the CDR3 reads CASSIGHRGGTEAFF. The DNA for the CDR3 is TGTGCCAGTAGTATTGGTCACAGGGGAGGCACTGAAGCTTTCTTT.

The CDR3 spells CASSQFRDRGRYEQYF. The CDR3 DNA reads as TGTGCCAGCAGCCAATTCCGGGACAGGGGGCGATACGAGCAGTACTTC. The rearrangement links TRBV14 to TRBJ2-7, with TRBD1 identical over 12 bases. Germline CDR1 and CDR2: SGHDN and FVKESK. The CDR3 consists of 16 residues. With 2 bases clipped from V and 4 bases from J, the junction kept 6 bases outside the gene matches. Based on the CDR3 plus reference TRBV14 and TRBJ2-7, the full variable domain is EAGVTQFPSHSVIEKGQTVTLRCDPISGHDNLYWYRRVMGKEIKFLLHFVKESKQDESGMPNNRFLAERTGGTYSTLKVQPAELEDSGVYFCASSQFRDRGRYEQYFGPGTRLTVT.

This clone was seen more than once but under ten times. The V gene is TRBV27, the J gene TRBJ2-2, with D unresolved. The germline V and J ends were trimmed by 6 bases and 0 bases, with 5 bases remaining between them. CDR1 is MNHEY and CDR2 is SMNVEV in the germline V gene (reference sequence). There are 13 residues in the CDR3. CDR3 in amino acids: CASRGANTGELFF. In DNA form, the CDR3 reads TGTGCCAGCAGGGGCGCGAACACCGGGGAGCTGTTTTTT.

This clone turned up a few times. This chain links TRBV24-1 with TRBJ1-1; 9 nucleotides align to TRBD1. This CDR3 is 15 amino acids long. CDR1 and CDR2 from the germline V gene are KGHDR and SFDVKD. V shed 2 bases, J shed 4 bases, and the junction held 4 bases outside the gene matches. This CDR3 is CATSDSGTGRTEAFF. CDR3 nucleotides: TGTGCCACCAGTGATTCCGGGACAGGGCGCACTGAAGCTTTCTTT.

Remarks on this clone: One end of the junction is discordant with germline, which a read error may explain. The rearrangement joins TRBV16 to TRBJ2-3, with TRBD1 as a possible D gene (6 bases). This CDR3 has 15 residues. From germline, CDR1 is KGHSY and CDR2 FQNENV. CDR3 amino acids: CASSKSPGETDTQYF. In nucleotides, the CDR3 is TGTGCCAGCAGCAAATCCCCAGGGGAAACAGATACGCAGTATTTT. The full variable domain, in which reference TRBV16 and TRBJ2-3 provide the parts outside the CDR3, is GEEVAQTPKHLVRGEGQKAKLYCAPIKGHSYVFWYQQVLKNEFKFLISFQNENVFDETGMPKERFSAKCLPNSPCSLEIQATKLEDSAVYFCASSKSPGETDTQYFGPGTRLTVL.

This rearrangement joins TRBV4-1 to TRBJ1-5, with D unclear. The CDR3 consists of 15 residues. The V end was cut by 1 base, the J end by 4 bases, with 11 bases between. Per germline, CDR1 MGHRA and CDR2 YSYEKL. As DNA, the CDR3 is TGCGCCAGCAGCCAAGGCCACAGTGTTAATCAGCCCCAGCATTTT. As protein: CASSQGHSVNQPQHF.

This clone was observed a few times. The J gene is TRBJ1-1, the V gene TRBV19; D is undetermined. In germline, CDR1 is LNHDA, CDR2 SQIVND (reference sequence). The CDR3 runs to 13 residues. Deletions cut 4 bases from V and 6 bases from J, with 12 bases between. Here the CDR3 reads CASSNGEGSEAFF. CDR3 DNA: TGTGCCAGTAGTAACGGCGAGGGATCTGAAGCTTTCTTT.

This sequence joins TRBV28 and TRBJ1-2; possibly TRBD1 for D (6 bases). V lost 5 bases, J lost 8 bases, and 12 bases lay in between. CDR1 is MDHEN and CDR2 is SYDVKM in the germline V gene. There are 12 residues in the CDR3. The CDR3, as DNA: TGTGCCAGCAGTCCCGGGACATCCGGCTACACCTTC. Translation: CASSPGTSGYTF.

The chain recombines TRBV7-3 with TRBJ1-5; D gene ambiguous. CDR3 length: 12 residues. V dropped 10 bases and J dropped 3 bases, with 10 bases sitting between them. The germline V gene encodes CDR1 SGHTA and CDR2 FQGTGA. CDR3: CAKEFINQPQHF. CDR3 nucleotides: TGTGCCAAGGAGTTTATCAATCAGCCCCAGCATTTT.

The chain joins TRBV6-1 to TRBJ2-7; a weak D match, TRBD1 (5 bases). This CDR3 spans 14 amino acids. Germline V gene data show CDR1 as MNHNS and CDR2 as SASEGT. The V gene lost 3 bases and the J gene lost 2 bases, with 11 bases spanning the gap. The CDR3, as DNA: TGTGCCAGCAGTGAGCTAGGGGTAGCCTACGAGCAGTACTTC. This sequence encodes CASSELGVAYEQYF.

The table lists this clone with many counts. The chain has TRBV7-9 and TRBJ2-7; 12 positions agree with TRBD2. The V segment lost 4 bases and the J segment 7 bases; nucleotides outside the gene matches: 8. The germline gives CDR1 SEHNR, CDR2 FQNEAQ (reference sequence). The CDR3 is made up of 15 amino acids. The CDR3 reads CASSWSSGGAGEQYF. CDR3 nucleotides: TGTGCCAGCAGCTGGTCTAGCGGGGGGGCCGGGGAGCAGTACTTC.

This clone has just one count. V is TRBV9 and J is TRBJ1-2; TRBD1 aligns across 8 bases. Per the germline V gene, CDR1 is SGDLS and CDR2 is YYNGEE. J lost 4 bases, V lost 7 bases, and 9 bases had no gene match. The CDR3 spans 14 residues. CDR3 DNA sequence: TGTGCCAGCGGATTGGGGACAGGCACCTATGGCTACACCTTC. It specifies CASGLGTGTYGYTF.

The chain carries TRBV7-9 and TRBJ1-1, with a possible D match to TRBD1 (6 bases). V was pared by 3 bases and J by 2 bases, with 13 bases between. Germline values: CDR1 SEHNR, CDR2 FQNEAQ (reference sequence). The CDR3 is 15 amino acids. In nucleotides, the CDR3 is TGTGCCAGCAGCTTCGGACAGACCCTCAACACTGAAGCTTTCTTT. Its protein is CASSFGQTLNTEAFF.

This chain links TRBV11-2 with TRBJ1-2; TRBD1 matches 8 bases. The CDR3 consists of 16 residues. V trimming: 1 base; J trimming: 4 bases; junction bases outside the gene matches: 8. From germline, CDR1 is SGHAT and CDR2 FQNNGV. CDR3 DNA sequence: TGTGCCAGCAGCTTAGCTGGCAGGGGGCTTGGCTATGGCTACACCTTC. Translated, it gives CASSLAGRGLGYGYTF.

The V call is TRBV6-5, the J call TRBJ1-3; 11 bases fit TRBD1. This CDR3 region has 14 residues. CDR1 is MNHEY, CDR2 SVGAGI, per germline. V shed 6 bases, J shed 6 bases, and the junction held 4 bases outside the gene matches. The CDR3 DNA reads as TGTGCCAGCAGGCCGGGACAGGGGGTAAACACCATATATTTT. It encodes CASRPGQGVNTIYF.

The chain has TRBV2 and TRBJ2-1; 7 nucleotides match TRBD2. The CDR3 runs 15 residues. V shed 3 bases, J shed 4 bases, and the junction held 6 bases outside the gene matches. CDR1 and CDR2 from the germline V gene are SNHLY and FYNNEI. CDR3 in DNA: TGTGCCAGCAGTGAGGCTAGCGGCGTATACAATGAGCAGTTCTTC. This codes for CASSEASGVYNEQFF.

This clone was detected a few times. This chain uses TRBV9 with TRBJ2-3, with 7 bases aligning to TRBD2. V shed 4 bases, J shed 0 bases, and the junction held 5 bases outside the gene matches. CDR3 length: 15 residues. Germline CDR1 SGDLS, CDR2 YYNGEE. The CDR3: CASSHIGGSTDTQYF. DNA of the CDR3: TGTGCCAGCAGCCATATCGGGGGGAGCACAGATACGCAGTATTTT.

The gene calls are TRBV9 and TRBJ2-7; TRBD1 aligns across 8 bases. Germline values: CDR1 SGDLS, CDR2 YYNGEE. V lost 0 bases to trimming and J lost 3 bases; unmatched junction nucleotides: 2. This CDR3 has 14 residues. The DNA of the CDR3 is TGTGCCAGCAGCGTAGGACAGGGGTTCTACGAGCAGTACTTC. Protein product: CASSVGQGFYEQYF.

V and J are TRBV27 and TRBJ1-2; TRBD1 aligns across 7 bases. The germline V gene has CDR1 MNHEY and CDR2 SMNVEV (reference sequence). V trimming: 5 bases; J trimming: 2 bases; junction bases outside the gene matches: 8. The CDR3 covers 15 residues. The CDR3 DNA reads TGTGCCAGCAGTATTCAGGGACAGCTAAACTATGGCTACACCTTC. Its protein product is CASSIQGQLNYGYTF.

CDR3 protein: CASSLGTGNYEQYF. The CDR3 bases are TGTGCCAGCAGCCTTGGGACAGGAAATTACGAGCAGTACTTC. The rearrangement joins TRBV11-2 to TRBJ2-7; 8 bases match TRBD1. The trim removed 5 bases at V and 4 bases at J, leaving 7 bases unmatched. The CDR3 is made up of 14 amino acids. The germline gives CDR1 SGHAT, CDR2 FQNNGV.

The chain couples TRBV12-3 or TRBV12-4 to TRBJ2-7, with D perhaps TRBD1 (6 bases). Trimming shortened V by 3 bases and J by 2 bases, and 8 bases separated the two germline ends. The CDR3 is 13 residues long. The CDR3 DNA reads TGTGCCAGCAGTTTGGACAGCGCCTACGAGCAGTACTTC. The encoded protein is CASSLDSAYEQYF.

The chain employs TRBV3-1 (or the pseudogene TRBV3-2) and TRBJ1-1; D not certain. The CDR3 contains 14 residues. Trimming took 0 bases from V and 1 from J, leaving 6 bases between them. From germline, CDR1 is LGHDT and CDR2 YNNKEL (reference sequence). DNA for the CDR3: TGTGCCAGCAGCCAAGATGGGCGGAACACTGAAGCTTTCTTT. Encoded protein: CASSQDGRNTEAFF.

The chain employs TRBV2 and TRBJ2-1, with TRBD2 matching 8 bases. Per germline, CDR1 SNHLY and CDR2 FYNNEI. V was clipped by 2 bases and J by 10 bases; unmatched bases: 4. This CDR3 contains 13 residues. The CDR3 region is CASSERGGREQFF. The CDR3 DNA follows: TGTGCCAGCAGTGAACGGGGGGGCCGAGAGCAGTTCTTC.

The rearrangement uses TRBV7-8 and TRBJ1-2, with D possibly matching TRBD1 (6 bases). This CDR3 is built from 15 residues. CDR1 and CDR2 (germline): SGHVS, FQNEAQ. Trimming shortened V by 3 bases and J by 1 base, and 12 bases separated the two germline ends. The CDR3 loop is CASSFDRRDNYGYTF. The CDR3, as DNA: TGTGCCAGCAGCTTTGACAGGCGCGATAACTATGGCTACACCTTC.

In regard to this clone: Other DNA sequences in this specimen translate into the identical CDR3. The rearrangement links TRBV3-1 (or the pseudogene TRBV3-2) to TRBJ2-7; tentative D call: TRBD2 (6 bases). Germline lookup yields CDR1 LGHDT and CDR2 YNNKEL (reference sequence). Trimming left V 1 base short and J 5 bases short, with 18 bases between. The CDR3 sequence is 16 residues long. The CDR3 sequence: CASSQGSGGGAHEQYF. The CDR3 DNA reads as TGTGCCAGCAGCCAAGGTAGTGGCGGAGGGGCTCACGAGCAGTACTTC.

A single count supports this clone. V is TRBV2 and J is TRBJ1-6, with TRBD1 matching 7 bases. CDR3 length equals 13 residues. Looked up from germline, CDR1 is SNHLY and CDR2 is FYNNEI. V lost 3 bases to trimming and J lost 10 bases; unmatched junction nucleotides: 3. Here the CDR3 DNA reads TGTGCCAGCAGTGATCGACAGGGCTCACCCCTCCACTTT. The encoded protein is CASSDRQGSPLHF.